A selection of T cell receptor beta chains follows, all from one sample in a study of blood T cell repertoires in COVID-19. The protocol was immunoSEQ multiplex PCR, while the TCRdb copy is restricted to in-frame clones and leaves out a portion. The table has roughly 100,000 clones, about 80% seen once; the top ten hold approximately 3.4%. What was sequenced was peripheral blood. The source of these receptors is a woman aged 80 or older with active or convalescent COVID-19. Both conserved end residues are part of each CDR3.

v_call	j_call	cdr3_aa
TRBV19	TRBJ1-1	CASSFPGPEGGWNTEAFF
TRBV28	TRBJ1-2	CASRVSGQVGGYTF
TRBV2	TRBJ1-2	CASMLPENLRGYTF
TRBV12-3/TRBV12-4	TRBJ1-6	CASSLGDNSPLHF
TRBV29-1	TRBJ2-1	CSVEGGGGVGYNEQFF
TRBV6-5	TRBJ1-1	CASSLTTGVYTEAFF
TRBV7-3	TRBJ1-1	CASSFSGMGTEAFF
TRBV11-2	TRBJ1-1	CASSLKTGDTEAFF
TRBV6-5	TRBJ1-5	CASSRRVNQPQHF
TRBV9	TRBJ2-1	CASSVGGLAGEQFF
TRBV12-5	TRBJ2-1	CASGLVIGTGGSNNEQFF
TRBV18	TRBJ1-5	CASSPTQGVVSNQPQHF
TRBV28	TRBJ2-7	CASTSGGVKTYEQYF
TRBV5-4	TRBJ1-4	CASSLATPGTTNEKLFF
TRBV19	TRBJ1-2	CASSLNTGFHGYTF
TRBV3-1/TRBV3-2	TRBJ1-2	CASSQEWGTINYGYTF
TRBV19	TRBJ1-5	CATSGTVNQPQHF
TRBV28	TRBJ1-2	CASSLRGNYGYTF
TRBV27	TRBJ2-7	CASSFAGNYEQYF
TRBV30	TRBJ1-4	CAWNRPGTVTVEKLFF
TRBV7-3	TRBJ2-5	CASSRGTRETQYF
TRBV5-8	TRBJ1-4	CASSLGGTNEKLFF
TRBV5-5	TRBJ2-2	CASRLGDQTGELFF
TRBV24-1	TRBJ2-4	CATSAAGQGKNIQYF
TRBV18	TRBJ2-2	CASLDRVSGELFF
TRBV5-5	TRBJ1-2	CARAAGGIYGYTF
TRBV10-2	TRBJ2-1	CASSGIGLAGVNEQFF
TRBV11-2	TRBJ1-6	CASSLSTAGYSPLHF
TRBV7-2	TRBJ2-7	CASSSRDRGGYEQYF
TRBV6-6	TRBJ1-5	CASCPPGQGINQPQHF
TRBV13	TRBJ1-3	CASSEWGTYSGNTIYF
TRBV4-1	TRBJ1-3	CASSQAVRGNTIYF
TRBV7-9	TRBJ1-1	CASSSRTGGMNTEAFF
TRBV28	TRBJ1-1	CASSSSPGQNTEAFF
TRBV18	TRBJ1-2	CASSPRLGGQGIHGYTF
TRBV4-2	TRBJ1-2	CASSHEQGNNYGYTF
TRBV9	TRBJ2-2	CASSGPGQGISPGELFF
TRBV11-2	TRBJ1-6	CASSLETGWNSPLHF
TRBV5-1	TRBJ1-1	CASSSGTGGGTEAFF
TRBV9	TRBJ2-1	CASSGLAGGSHEQFF
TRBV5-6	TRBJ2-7	CASTIVRTTTYEQYF
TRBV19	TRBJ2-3	CASSLRTGATTDTQYF
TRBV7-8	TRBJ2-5	CASSLGRASPAQETQYF
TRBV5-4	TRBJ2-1	CASSLLGPGTDYNEQFF
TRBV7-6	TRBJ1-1	CASSLGVSQNTEAFF
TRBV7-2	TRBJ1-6	CASSLRSLPLHF
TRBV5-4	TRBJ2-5	CASSTDIQETQYF
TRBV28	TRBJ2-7	CASSPPTGPYEQYF
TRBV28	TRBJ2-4	CASSFPGRNIQYF
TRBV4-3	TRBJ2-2	CASSQEGTATGELFF
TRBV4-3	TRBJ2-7	CASSQTVAGEHHEQYF
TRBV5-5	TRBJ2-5	CASSPQVGGKETQYF
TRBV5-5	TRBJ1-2	CASSLGSGLFANYGYTF
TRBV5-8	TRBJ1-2	CASNLPGNYGYTF